The 20 T cell receptor beta chains presented below share a single source sample, sequenced in a study of blood T cell dynamics during melanoma immunotherapy. TCRdb keeps only in-frame clones here, not all; method: immunoSEQ multiplex PCR. Found here are 2,000 or so clones, 90% to 95% of them singletons; the top ten hold 0.7% to 0.95%. Time point reported: week 3, after first cycle of checkpoint inhibitor. Sequencing was performed on effector memory CD8+ T cells from blood, taken from a patient treated with checkpoint blockade. The receptors shown here come from a human donor with melanoma.

The CDR3 DNA reads as TGTGCCAGCAGCTTGGCCGGGACAGGGCTTAGTCTCGAGCAGTACTTC. Amino acids: CASSLAGTGLSLEQYF. The J gene is TRBJ2-7, the V gene TRBV5-6, with 9 positions matching TRBD1. From germline, CDR1 is SGHDT and CDR2 YYEEEE. After removal of 0 bases from V and 6 bases from J, the junction contained 10 bases not matched to a gene. CDR3 length: 16 amino acids.

This rearrangement joins TRBV29-1 to TRBJ1-2; D remains unclear. The germline V gene has CDR1 SQVTM and CDR2 ANQGSEA. The CDR3 is made up of 13 amino acids. V lost 2 bases to trimming and J lost 7 bases, with 14 bases between them. The CDR3 nucleotides are TGCAGCGTTGAATATCGGATGGGTGGTGGCTACACCTTC. Residues: CSVEYRMGGGYTF.

CDR3 protein: CASSPGLRTSGRAHEQYF. The DNA of the CDR3 is TGTGCCAGCAGCCCTGGACTGAGGACTAGCGGGAGGGCCCACGAGCAGTACTTC. This chain uses TRBV4-2 with TRBJ2-7, with 15 bases matching TRBD2. The CDR3 loop spans 18 amino acids. Trimming took 4 bases from V and 5 from J; bases not matched to a gene: 12. The germline CDR1 and CDR2 sequences are LGHNA and YNFKEQ.

The V and J genes are TRBV5-8 and TRBJ1-1; possibly TRBD1 for D (5 bases). CDR1 and CDR2 (germline): SGHTS, YDEGEE. This CDR3 has 16 amino acids. The V and J ends lost 6 bases and 5 bases respectively, with 23 bases between them. The CDR3 spells CASTGQGPSIGTEAFF. CDR3 in DNA: TGTGCCAGCACCGGGCAGGGACCTTCGATTGGTACTGAAGCTTTCTTT.

This chain uses TRBV11-3 with TRBJ2-2; 7 nucleotides align to TRBD2. After removal of 6 bases from V and 5 bases from J, the junction contained 9 bases not matched to a gene. Germline CDR1 is SGHNT and CDR2 is YENEEA. This CDR3 region has 15 residues. The CDR3 sequence is CASRQRGGWTGELFF. The CDR3 DNA is TGTGCCAGCAGGCAAAGGGGAGGGTGGACCGGGGAGCTGTTTTTT.

The chain is built from TRBV7-9 and TRBJ2-1; D not certain. CDR1 and CDR2 (germline): SEHNR, FQNEAQ (reference sequence). V lost 2 bases and J lost 5, with 4 bases in between. The CDR3 spans 12 residues. The CDR3 DNA follows: TGTGCCAGCAGCTTACAGAACAATGAGCAGTTCTTC. This gives the protein CASSLQNNEQFF.

Details on this clone: The same CDR3 can be traced to other DNA sequences in this sample. The chain joins TRBV9 to TRBJ1-1, with a tentative D call TRBD1 (6 bases). Germline V gene data show CDR1 as SGDLS and CDR2 as YYNGEE. V was trimmed by 4 bases and J by 3 bases, leaving 19 bases between them. The CDR3 length is 16 residues. DNA of the CDR3: TGTGCCAGCAGCCCGCCGACAGGACCTGATGACACTGAAGCTTTCTTT. Protein product: CASSPPTGPDDTEAFF.

The chain couples TRBV5-4 to TRBJ2-7; TRBD2 matches at 7 bases. Trimming cost V 4 bases and J 5 bases; bases outside gene matches: 12. This CDR3 spans 15 amino acids. Germline assignment: CDR1 SGHNT and CDR2 YYREEE (reference sequence). In DNA, the CDR3 is TGTGCCAGCAGCCTAAGGGGTAGCGGGCGGAACGAGCAGTACTTC. It yields the protein CASSLRGSGRNEQYF. The full variable domain, its missing parts supplied by reference TRBV5-4 and TRBJ2-7, is ETGVTQSPTHLIKTRGQQVTLRCSSQSGHNTVSWYQQALGQGPQFIFQYYREEENGRGNFPPRFSGLQFPNYSSELNVNALELDDSALYLCASSLRGSGRNEQYFGPGTRLTVT.

The rearrangement links TRBV7-3 to TRBJ2-5; tentative D call: TRBD1 (5 bases). Trimming took off 0 bases at V and 7 bases at J, with 9 bases between the two ends. Germline V gene lookup returns CDR1 SGHTA and CDR2 FQGTGA. The CDR3 totals 13 residues. CDR3 sequence: CASSLTLRGTQYF. The DNA for the CDR3 is TGTGCCAGCAGCTTAACTCTTAGGGGGACCCAGTACTTC.

The chain joins TRBV7-6 to TRBJ1-3; 8 bases fit TRBD1. Germline V lookup: CDR1 SGHVS, CDR2 FNYEAQ. The junction had 2 bases not matched to a gene; V was cut back by 4 bases and J by 0 bases. The CDR3 length is 15 residues. The CDR3 region is CASSYRGDSGNTIYF. Here the CDR3 DNA reads TGTGCCAGCAGCTACAGGGGGGACTCTGGAAACACCATATATTTT.

The chain joins TRBV7-9 to TRBJ1-1; 9 positions agree with TRBD1. This CDR3 is built from 12 residues. J gave up 6 bases and V 7 bases, and 3 bases lay outside the gene matches. Germline values: CDR1 SEHNR, CDR2 FQNEAQ (reference sequence). The chain's CDR3 is CASTTGGSEAFF. The DNA for the CDR3 is TGTGCCAGCACGACAGGGGGATCTGAAGCTTTCTTT.

The rearrangement links TRBV29-1 to TRBJ2-7; no clear D. The CDR3 is made up of 10 amino acids. From germline, CDR1 is SQVTM and CDR2 ANQGSEA. The ends were cut back, 2 bases at V and 6 bases at J, with 5 bases in the middle. The CDR3 DNA reads as TGCAGCGTTGAACTTGGCGAGCAGTACTTC. Protein product: CSVELGEQYF.

V gene TRBV27 combines with J gene TRBJ1-4, with D possibly being TRBD1 (6 bases). Trimming left V 5 bases short and J 6 bases short, with 16 bases between. Germline V gene sequence: CDR1 MNHEY, CDR2 SMNVEV (reference sequence). CDR3 size: 15 residues. In nucleotides, the CDR3 is TGTGCCAGCAGTCGTCGGGGGCGCCTGGATGAAAAACTGTTTTTT. It encodes CASSRRGRLDEKLFF.

This rearrangement joins TRBV15 to TRBJ2-1; 9 nucleotides agree with TRBD2. The V gene's germline CDR1 is LNHNV and CDR2 YYDKDF (reference sequence). The CDR3 sequence is 16 residues long. V was clipped by 2 bases and J by 0 bases; unmatched bases: 2. This CDR3 reads CATSRSSGNSYNEQFF. The CDR3 DNA sequence: TGTGCCACCAGCAGATCTAGCGGGAACTCCTACAATGAGCAGTTCTTC.

The chain carries TRBV21-1 and TRBJ2-7; TRBD2, the table's D call, lacks a check against the DNA. TRBV21-1 is a documented pseudogene. The CDR3 has 12 amino acids. Here the CDR3 DNA reads TGTGCCAGCAGCAAACAACTGTACGAGCAGTACTTC. It codes for CASSKQLYEQYF.

The V call is TRBV19, the J call TRBJ1-5; D not certain. Per the germline V gene, CDR1 is LNHDA and CDR2 is SQIVND (reference sequence). The CDR3 length is 15 residues. Trimming removed 7 bases at V and 2 bases at J, with 15 bases between. CDR3 amino acids: CASTPRQRGNQPQHF. Here the CDR3 DNA reads TGTGCCAGTACCCCTCGGCAGAGGGGCAATCAGCCCCAGCATTTT. The whole variable domain, filled in from reference TRBV19 and TRBJ1-5, reads DGGITQSPKYLFRKEGQNVTLSCEQNLNHDAMYWYRQDPGQGLRLIYYSQIVNDFQKGDIAEGYSVSREKKESFPLTVTSAQKNPTAFYLCASTPRQRGNQPQHFGDGTRLSIL.

The rearrangement links TRBV7-3 to TRBJ2-1, with D perhaps TRBD2 (6 bases). This CDR3 has 14 residues. Trimming pared 5 bases from V and 7 bases from J, leaving 15 bases between. Germline V CDR1 and CDR2: SGHTA, FQGTGA. The CDR3 bases are TGTGCCAGCAGCCGGCTTGGGGAGGATAATGAGCAGTTCTTC. This encodes CASSRLGEDNEQFF.

This clone was picked up one time. The V gene is TRBV9, the J gene TRBJ2-1; D is possibly TRBD2 (6 bases). In germline, CDR1 is SGDLS, CDR2 YYNGEE. V was clipped by 3 bases and J by 8 bases, with 15 bases between them. The CDR3 consists of 14 residues. Written as DNA, the CDR3 is TGTGCCAGCAGCGGCGGGGAGGCGGCTTATGAGCAGTTCTTC. It specifies CASSGGEAAYEQFF. Variable domain in full (rest from reference TRBV9 and TRBJ2-1): DSGVTQTPKHLITATGQRVTLRCSPRSGDLSVYWYQQSLDQGLQFLIQYYNGEERAKGNILERFSAQQFPDLHSELNLSSLELGDSALYFCASSGGEAAYEQFFGPGTRLTVL.

In its sample, this clone was seen a few times. The gene calls are TRBV14 and TRBJ1-1; D is uncertain. The V gene lost 3 bases and the J gene lost 1 base, with 9 bases spanning the gap. The germline CDR1 and CDR2 sequences are SGHDN and FVKESK. The CDR3 consists of 14 residues. The CDR3 protein is CASSHRRKNTEAFF. CDR3 nucleotides: TGTGCCAGCAGCCACAGGAGAAAGAACACTGAAGCTTTCTTT.

The V and J genes are TRBV5-6 and TRBJ1-6; 9 bases are a match to TRBD1. Per germline, CDR1 SGHDT and CDR2 YYEEEE. This CDR3 contains 14 residues. V was clipped by 4 bases and J by 10 bases; unmatched bases: 6. CDR3 loop: CASSAGTGSSPLHF. Here the CDR3 DNA reads TGTGCCAGCAGCGCCGGGACAGGGTCCTCACCCCTCCACTTT. Supplemented by reference TRBV5-6 and TRBJ1-6, the full variable domain reads DAGVTQSPTHLIKTRGQQVTLRCSPKSGHDTVSWYQQALGQGPQFIFQYYEEEERQRGNFPDRFSGHQFPNYSSELNVNALLLGDSALYLCASSAGTGSSPLHFGNGTRLTVT.